The TCR beta chain described here comes from a study of blood T cell repertoires in COVID-19. The CDR3 runs 13 residues. With 1 base removed from V and 3 bases from J, the gap between germline ends came to 9 bases. Germline loops: CDR1 GTSNPN, CDR2 SVGIG (reference sequence). Repertoires were generated with immunoSEQ multiplex PCR, while TCRdb's copy carries only in-frame clones and drops some. The sample has approximately 190,000 clones, 82% seen once. The sample consisted of PBMCs or T cells enriched from blood (not recorded which). J is TRBJ1-1 and V is TRBV30; D is unclear. The clonotype originates from a woman aged 55-69 years with acute COVID-19. The CDR3 spells CAWSETEHTEAFF. DNA for the CDR3: TGTGCCTGGAGTGAGACGGAGCACACTGAAGCTTTCTTT. The full variable domain, its missing parts supplied by reference TRBV30 and TRBJ1-1, is SQTIHQWPATLVQPVGSPLSLECTVEGTSNPNLYWYRQAAGRGLQLLFYSVGIGQISSEVPQNLSASRPQDRQFILSSKKLLLSDSGFYLCAWSETEHTEAFFGQGTRLTVV.